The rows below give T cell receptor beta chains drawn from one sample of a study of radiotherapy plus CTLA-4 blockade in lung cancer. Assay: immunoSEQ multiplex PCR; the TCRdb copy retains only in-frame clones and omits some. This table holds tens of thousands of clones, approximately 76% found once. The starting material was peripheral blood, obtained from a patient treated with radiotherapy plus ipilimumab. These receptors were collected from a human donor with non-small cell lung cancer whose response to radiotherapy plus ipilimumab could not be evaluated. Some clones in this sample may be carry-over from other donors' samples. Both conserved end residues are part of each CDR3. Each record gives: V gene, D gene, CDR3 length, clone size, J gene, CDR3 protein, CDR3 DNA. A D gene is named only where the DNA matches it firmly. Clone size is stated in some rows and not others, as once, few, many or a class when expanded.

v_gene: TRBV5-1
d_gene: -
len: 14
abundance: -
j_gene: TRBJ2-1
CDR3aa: CASSLDSTYNEQFF
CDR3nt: TGCGCCAGCAGCTTGGATTCAACCTACAATGAGCAGTTCTTC

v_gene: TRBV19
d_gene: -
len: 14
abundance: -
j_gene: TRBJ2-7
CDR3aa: CASSQDRYSYEQYF
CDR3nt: TGTGCCAGTAGTCAAGACAGGTACTCCTACGAGCAGTACTTC

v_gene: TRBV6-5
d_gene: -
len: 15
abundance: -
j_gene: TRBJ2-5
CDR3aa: CASRAQVHLQETQYF
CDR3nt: TGTGCCAGCAGAGCACAGGTGCACCTCCAAGAGACCCAGTACTTC

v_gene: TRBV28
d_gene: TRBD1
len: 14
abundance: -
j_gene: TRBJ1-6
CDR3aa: CASRPGQNNSPLHF
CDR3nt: TGTGCCAGCAGACCGGGACAGAATAATTCACCCCTCCACTTT

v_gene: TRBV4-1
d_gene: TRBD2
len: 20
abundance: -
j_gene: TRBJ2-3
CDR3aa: CASSPRLLILAGNSTDTQYF
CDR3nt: TGCGCCAGCAGCCCTCGTCTCCTTATTCTAGCGGGAAATAGCACAGATACGCAGTATTTT

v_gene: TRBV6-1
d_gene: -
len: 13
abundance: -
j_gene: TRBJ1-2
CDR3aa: CASSEGGDYGYTF
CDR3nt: TGTGCCAGCAGTGAAGGGGGCGACTATGGCTACACCTTC

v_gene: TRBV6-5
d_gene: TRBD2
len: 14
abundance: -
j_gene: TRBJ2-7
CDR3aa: CASSPGLALLEQYF
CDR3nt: TGTGCCAGCAGTCCGGGACTAGCCTTACTCGAGCAGTACTTC

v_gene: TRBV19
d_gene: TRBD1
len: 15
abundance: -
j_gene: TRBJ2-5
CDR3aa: CASRTPGTGSETQYF
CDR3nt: TGTGCCAGTAGGACCCCCGGGACAGGGTCTGAGACCCAGTACTTC

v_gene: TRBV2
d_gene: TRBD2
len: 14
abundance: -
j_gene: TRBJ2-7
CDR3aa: CASSERGRGGEQYF
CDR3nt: TGTGCCAGCAGTGAGAGAGGGAGGGGAGGCGAGCAGTACTTC

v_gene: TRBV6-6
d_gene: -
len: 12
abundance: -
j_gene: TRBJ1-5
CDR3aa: CASSRGSQPQHF
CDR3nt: TGTGCCAGTAGCCGAGGGAGTCAGCCCCAGCATTTT

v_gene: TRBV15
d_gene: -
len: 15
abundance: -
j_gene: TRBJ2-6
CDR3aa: CATSSRGSGANVLTF
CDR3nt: TGTGCCACCAGCAGCCGCGGCTCTGGGGCCAACGTCCTGACTTTC

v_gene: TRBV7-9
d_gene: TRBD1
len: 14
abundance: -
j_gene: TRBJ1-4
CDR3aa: CATPSGGYEEKLFF
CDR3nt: TGTGCCACCCCTTCAGGGGGGTACGAAGAAAAACTGTTTTTT

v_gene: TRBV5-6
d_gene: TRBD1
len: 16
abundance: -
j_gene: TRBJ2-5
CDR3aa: CASSFTGTGPGKTQYF
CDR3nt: TGTGCCAGCAGCTTTACCGGGACAGGCCCTGGGAAGACCCAGTACTTC

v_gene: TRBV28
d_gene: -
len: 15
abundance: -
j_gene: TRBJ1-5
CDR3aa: CASSLSGVSNQPQHF
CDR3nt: TGTGCCAGCAGTTTATCGGGGGTAAGCAATCAGCCCCAGCATTTT

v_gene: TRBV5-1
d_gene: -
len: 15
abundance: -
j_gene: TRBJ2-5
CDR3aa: CASSLDAGPQETQYF
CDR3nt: TGCGCCAGCAGCTTGGACGCAGGGCCCCAAGAGACCCAGTACTTC

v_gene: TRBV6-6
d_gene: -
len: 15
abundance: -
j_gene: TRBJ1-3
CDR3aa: CASSPSGGPGNTIYF
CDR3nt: TGTGCCAGCAGCCCCTCGGGAGGCCCTGGAAACACCATATATTTT

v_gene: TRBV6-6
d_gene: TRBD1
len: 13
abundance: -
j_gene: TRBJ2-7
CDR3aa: CASTRTGGYEQYF
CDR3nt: TGTGCCAGCACCCGGACAGGGGGTTACGAGCAGTACTTC

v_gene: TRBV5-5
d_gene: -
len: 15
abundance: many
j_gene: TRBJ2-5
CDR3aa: CASSLAPRPGETQYF
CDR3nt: TGTGCCAGCAGCTTGGCGCCTAGGCCGGGGGAGACCCAGTACTTC

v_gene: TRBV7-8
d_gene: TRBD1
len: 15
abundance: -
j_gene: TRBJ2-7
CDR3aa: CASSLAQTGGYEQYF
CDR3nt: TGTGCCAGCAGCTTAGCGCAGACAGGGGGATACGAGCAGTACTTC

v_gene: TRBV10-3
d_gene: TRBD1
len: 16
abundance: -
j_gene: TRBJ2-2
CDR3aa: CAISELGTANTGELFF
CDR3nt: TGTGCCATCAGTGAGTTGGGGACAGCCAACACCGGGGAGCTGTTTTTT

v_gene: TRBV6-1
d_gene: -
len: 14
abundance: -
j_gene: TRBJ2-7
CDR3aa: CASSELGRPGKQYF
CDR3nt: TGTGCCAGCAGTGAATTGGGCAGGCCGGGGAAGCAGTACTTC

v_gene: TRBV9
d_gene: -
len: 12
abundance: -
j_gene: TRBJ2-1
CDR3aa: CASSPSGLEQFF
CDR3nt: TGTGCCAGCAGCCCCAGTGGACTTGAGCAGTTCTTC

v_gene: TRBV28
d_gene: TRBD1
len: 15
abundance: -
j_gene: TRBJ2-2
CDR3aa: CASSPPTGKVGELFF
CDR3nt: TGTGCCAGCAGCCCCCCGACAGGGAAAGTCGGGGAGCTGTTTTTT

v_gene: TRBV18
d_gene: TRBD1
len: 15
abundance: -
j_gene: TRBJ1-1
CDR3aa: CASSTGQGWGTEAFF
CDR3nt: TGTGCCAGCTCAACCGGACAGGGTTGGGGAACTGAAGCTTTCTTT

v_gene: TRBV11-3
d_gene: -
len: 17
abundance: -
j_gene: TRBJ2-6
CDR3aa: CASSLGTPSSGANVLTF
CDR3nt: TGTGCCAGCAGCTTAGGGACACCTAGCTCTGGGGCCAACGTCCTGACTTTC

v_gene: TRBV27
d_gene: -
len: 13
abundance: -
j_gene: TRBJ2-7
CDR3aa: CASSFLNRDEQYF
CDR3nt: TGTGCCAGCAGTTTTCTGAACAGGGATGAGCAGTACTTC

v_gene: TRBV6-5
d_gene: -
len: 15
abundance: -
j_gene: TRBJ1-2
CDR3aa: CASSSFIGGAYGYTF
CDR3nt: TGTGCCAGCAGTTCCTTCATTGGGGGGGCCTATGGCTACACCTTC

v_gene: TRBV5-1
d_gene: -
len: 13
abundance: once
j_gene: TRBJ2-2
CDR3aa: CASSLGSTGELFF
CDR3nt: TGCGCCAGCAGCTTGGGTAGCACCGGGGAGCTGTTTTTT

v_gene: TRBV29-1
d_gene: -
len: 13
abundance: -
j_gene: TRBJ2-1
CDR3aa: CSVERGSYNEQFF
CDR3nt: TGCAGCGTTGAAAGGGGCTCCTACAATGAGCAGTTCTTC

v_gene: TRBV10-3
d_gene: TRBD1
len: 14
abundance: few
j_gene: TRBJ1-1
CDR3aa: CAISPGTGYDEAFF
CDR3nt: TGTGCCATCAGCCCCGGGACAGGGTACGATGAAGCTTTCTTT

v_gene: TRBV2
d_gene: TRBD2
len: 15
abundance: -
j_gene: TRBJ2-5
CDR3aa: CASSEPSGGVGTQYF
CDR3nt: TGTGCCAGCAGTGAACCTAGCGGGGGTGTGGGGACCCAGTACTTC

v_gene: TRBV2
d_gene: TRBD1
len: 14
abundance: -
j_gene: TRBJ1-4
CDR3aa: CASSTGARNEKLFF
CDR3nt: TGTGCCAGCTCGACAGGGGCCCGGAATGAAAAACTGTTTTTT

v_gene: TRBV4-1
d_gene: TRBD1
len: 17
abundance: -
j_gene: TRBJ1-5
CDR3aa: CASSQDANRGLVQPQHF
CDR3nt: TGCGCCAGCAGCCAAGATGCAAACAGGGGGTTGGTGCAGCCCCAGCATTTT

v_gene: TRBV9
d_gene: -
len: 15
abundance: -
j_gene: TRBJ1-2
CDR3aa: CASARGRDPIYGYTF
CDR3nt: TGTGCCAGCGCTAGAGGGAGGGATCCTATCTATGGCTACACCTTC

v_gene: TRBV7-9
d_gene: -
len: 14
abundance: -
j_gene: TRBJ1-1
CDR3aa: CASSLASGYTEAFF
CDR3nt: TGTGCCAGCAGCTTAGCGTCAGGCTACACTGAAGCTTTCTTT

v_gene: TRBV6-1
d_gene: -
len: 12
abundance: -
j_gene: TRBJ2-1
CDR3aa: CASVRGLNEQFF
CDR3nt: TGTGCCAGCGTCCGGGGTCTGAATGAGCAGTTCTTC

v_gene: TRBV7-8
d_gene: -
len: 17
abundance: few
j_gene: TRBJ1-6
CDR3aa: CASSLGGANSYNSPLHF
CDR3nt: TGTGCCAGCAGCTTAGGGGGCGCCAACTCCTATAATTCACCCCTCCACTTT

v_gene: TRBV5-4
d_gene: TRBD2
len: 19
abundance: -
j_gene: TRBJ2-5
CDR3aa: CASTLIGGLAGGLEETQYF
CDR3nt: TGTGCCAGCACCCTAATAGGTGGGCTAGCGGGGGGCCTTGAAGAGACCCAGTACTTC

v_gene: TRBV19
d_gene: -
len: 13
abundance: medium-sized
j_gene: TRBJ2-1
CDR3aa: CASSMQGWNEQFF
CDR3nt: TGTGCCAGTAGTATGCAGGGTTGGAATGAGCAGTTCTTC

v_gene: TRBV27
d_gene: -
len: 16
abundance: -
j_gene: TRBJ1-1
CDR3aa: CASSPQPARQNTEAFF
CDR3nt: TGTGCCAGCAGTCCCCAACCGGCCCGACAGAACACTGAAGCTTTCTTT

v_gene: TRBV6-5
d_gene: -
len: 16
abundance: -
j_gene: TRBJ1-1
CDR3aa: CASSYSALAQNTEAFF
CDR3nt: TGTGCCAGCAGTTACAGTGCTTTGGCACAGAACACTGAAGCTTTCTTT

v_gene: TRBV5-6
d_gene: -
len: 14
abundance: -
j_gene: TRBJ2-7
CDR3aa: CASSLGDTDYEQYF
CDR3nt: TGTGCCAGCAGCTTGGGAGACACAGATTACGAGCAGTACTTC

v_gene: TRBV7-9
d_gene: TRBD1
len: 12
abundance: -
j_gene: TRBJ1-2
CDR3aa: CASSLPSGTATF
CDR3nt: TGTGCCAGCAGCTTACCCTCCGGGACAGCGACCTTC

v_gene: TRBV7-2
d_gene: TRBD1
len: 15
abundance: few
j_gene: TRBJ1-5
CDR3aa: CASSLGGTGYQPQHF
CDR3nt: TGTGCCAGCAGCTTAGGTGGGACAGGGTATCAGCCCCAGCATTTT

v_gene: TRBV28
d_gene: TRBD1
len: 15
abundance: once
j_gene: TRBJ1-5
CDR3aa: CASSLGQGAIQPQHF
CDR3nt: TGTGCCAGCAGTTTGGGACAGGGGGCGATTCAGCCCCAGCATTTT

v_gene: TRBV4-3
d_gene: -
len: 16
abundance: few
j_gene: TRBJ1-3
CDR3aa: CASSQEPGGAGNTIYF
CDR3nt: TGCGCCAGCAGCCAGGAGCCGGGGGGAGCTGGAAACACCATATATTTT

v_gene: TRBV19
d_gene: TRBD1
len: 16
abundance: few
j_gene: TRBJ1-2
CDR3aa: CASSSGTGLGGYGYTF
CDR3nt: TGTGCCAGTAGCTCCGGGACAGGGCTTGGGGGCTATGGCTACACCTTC

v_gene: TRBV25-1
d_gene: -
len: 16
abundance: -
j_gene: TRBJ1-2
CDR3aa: CASSESAGRKDYGYTF
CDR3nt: TGTGCCAGCAGTGAATCGGCCGGGAGAAAGGACTATGGCTACACCTTC

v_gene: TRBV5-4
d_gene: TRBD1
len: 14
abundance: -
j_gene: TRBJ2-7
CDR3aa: CASSLDWTGREQYF
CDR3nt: TGTGCCAGCAGCTTGGATTGGACAGGGCGAGAGCAGTACTTC

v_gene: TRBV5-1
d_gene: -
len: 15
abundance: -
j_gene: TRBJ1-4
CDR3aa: CASSLTGATNEKLFF
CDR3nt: TGCGCCAGCAGCTTGACGGGTGCAACTAATGAAAAACTGTTTTTT

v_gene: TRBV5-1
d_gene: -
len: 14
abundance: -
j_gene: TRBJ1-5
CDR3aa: CASSFGQVGQPQHF
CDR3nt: TGCGCCAGCAGCTTTGGGCAGGTTGGTCAGCCCCAGCATTTT

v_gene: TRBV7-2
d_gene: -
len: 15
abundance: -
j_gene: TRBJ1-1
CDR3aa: CASSLGNSVYTEAFF
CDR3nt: TGTGCCAGCAGCTTAGGAAACTCTGTATACACTGAAGCTTTCTTT

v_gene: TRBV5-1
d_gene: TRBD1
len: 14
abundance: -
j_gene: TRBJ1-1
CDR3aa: CASSLGTGGTEAFF
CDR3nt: TGCGCCAGCAGCCTAGGGACAGGGGGCACTGAAGCTTTCTTT

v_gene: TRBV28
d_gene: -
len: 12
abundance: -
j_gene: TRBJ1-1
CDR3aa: CASSLGVTEAFF
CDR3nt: TGTGCCAGCAGTCTGGGAGTCACTGAAGCTTTCTTT